The source of this T cell receptor (beta chain) is a study of T cell responses to AZD1222 COVID-19 vaccine. Study background: The study pooled second doses at about 4 or about 12 weeks. The study's findings and limits: Donors were mostly white British, more females; clonal diversity possibly underestimated. Vaccine-associated CD4 TCRs ranged over spike, dominating at 160-218 and 743-854.

Concerning this clone itself: The antigen is unknown.

Trimming removed 2 bases from V and 5 bases from J, with 10 bases in between. This CDR3 has 14 residues. CDR1 and CDR2 (germline): MDHEN, SYDVKM. TCRdb keeps only in-frame clones here, not all; method: immunoSEQ multiplex PCR. The data show some 110,000 clones, 70% to 90% seen once. Sequences were derived from peripheral blood, sampled on day 0 of AZD1222 vaccination. The receptor's source is an adult in good health. This chain uses TRBV28 with TRBJ1-5, with D unclear. Here the CDR3 DNA reads TGTGCCAGCAGTTTAGGGCCGACCGATCAGCCCCAGCATTTT. This sequence encodes CASSLGPTDQPQHF.